There are many counts of the clone carrying this T cell receptor beta chain. Sorting defined naive CD8 T cells as CD8+CD4-CCR7+CD45RA+. TCRdb fed the PCR reads into MiXCR, producing one record per CDR3 protein. The sample yields around 480,000 distinct CDR3 sequences, over 20% seen once. The data originate from a study of molecular identifiers for immune sequencing clone quantification. Germline values: CDR1 SGHDT, CDR2 YYEEEE. Trimming took 1 base from V and 0 from J, leaving 8 bases between them. The CDR3 consists of 15 residues. The rearrangement uses TRBV5-6 and TRBJ1-5; D is undetermined. The source of this sequence is a human donor in good health. Some libraries in this study had Jurkat cell RNA spiked in. The sample comprised naive CD8+ T cells from blood, with Jurkat cell RNA spiked in. Subset: FACS-sorted CD8+CD4-CCR7+CD45RA+ naive T cells. In nucleotides, the CDR3 is TGTGCCAGCAGCTTGACACATAATAGCAATCAGCCCCAGCATTTT. This encodes CASSLTHNSNQPQHF.